This TCR beta chain was sequenced in a study of shared clonotypes between healthy human individuals (dated by TCRdb to 2020 to 2021). For context, the study as a whole: The cohort comprised two women and a few men aged 18 to 49 years. To estimate repertoire size and how much clonotype sharing occurs between individuals, the study deeply sequenced the blood TCR repertoires of several healthy adults. For each donor, CD4 naive and CD4 memory were each run on three plates, CD8 naive on two plates, and CD8 memory on one plate. Between about 0.85 and 8.9 billion PBMCs per donor were obtained by leukapheresis. To increase sequencing depth and limit assay-specific biases, different laboratories used diverse techniques to prepare libraries and sequence TCR repertoires. Beyond this particular receptor, the publication reports: Sampling was restricted to blood, and TCR repertoires in tissue are likely to differ from TCR repertoires in blood. Based on pairwise subsampling, the degree of clonotype sharing among donors was expected to be affected by sequencing depth. Compared with non-shared clonotypes, the clonotypes found in all four sorted-subset donors had higher generation probabilities. Rarefaction of sorted-subset datasets indicated incomplete sequencing despite the large sequencing depth. Naive subsets generally had larger estimated clonotype richness than memory subsets did. Across a handful of donors, about 4.5% of naive CD4, 3% to 4% of naive CD8, around 2.1% of memory CD4, and about 0.44% of memory CD8 clonotypes were shared. The genetic and exposure-history diversity represented was limited by the small number of donors.

As to this clone: Its antigen is not yet known. No base quality information exists; no much larger clone differs at one position.

Using the deep immunoSEQ assay, TCR CDR3 regions were amplified from genomic DNA by multiplex PCR. Extracted genomic DNA from each cell subset was spread evenly across all wells of several immunoSEQ 96-well plates, with each plate serving as a replicate. For sorted subsets, around 0.2 ug of genomic DNA, equivalent to 30,000 or so T cell genomes, went into each replicate PCR. The purified libraries were quantified using a Qubit 3.0 fluorometer, sized with a Bioanalyzer 2100, and then quantified again using the KAPA Library Quantification kit. Every immunoSEQ 96-well plate was sequenced on a dedicated single-read 150-cycle Illumina NextSeq 550 flow cell. The study's processing was this. Because the immunoSEQ output included only junctional sequences and no quality scores, the filtering could not be the same as the filtering used for full-length reads. To assign V/J genes and CDR3, sequences were annotated against IMGT germline references using PyIR, a Python wrapper for IgBLAST v1.9. Reads were removed for weak V/J assignments (E-value above 1e-6), missing CDR3, stop codons, out-of-frame junctions, or ambiguous translated residues. V3J clonotypes were defined by identical inferred V gene, J gene, and CDR3 amino acid sequence. The percentage overlap between two repertoires was calculated by dividing the number of shared unique clonotypes by the size of the smaller repertoire. Repertoire richness was assessed with RTK rarefaction, the Chao1 estimator, and Recon v2.1 estimates of unobserved clonotypes. Generation probabilities for all TCRbeta clonotypes obtained by the gDNA method from several donors were computed using OLGA. TCRdb limited this immuneACCESS table to in-frame rearrangements with V and J called. A share of clones is missing; checked studies link under half to unresolved V genes, and the rest is unexplained. For V, J and clone size, that table is used; D and trimming come from the DNA. The sample contains around 2.5 million clones, approximately 93% of them found a single time. The ten most abundant clones make up around 0.4% of the sample.

Taken from cysteine to phenylalanine, the CDR3 has 18 residues. Here the CDR3 DNA is all that survives: 54 bases in frame from base 1. The germline V gene yields KGHSH for CDR1 and LQKENI for CDR2. Trimming accounts for 1 base at V and 0 bases at J, while the number of junction bases matched to no gene is 5. The donors were healthy, HIV-negative adults with no recently reported acute infections or vaccinations. Only Caucasian adults living in Nashville, Tennessee, USA were represented among the donors. CD4+ T cells were enriched by magnetic negative selection, after which naive cells were positively selected on CD45RA and the negative fraction was taken as the memory subset. Blood was obtained by leukapheresis, after which PBMCs were separated by Ficoll-Histopaque density gradient centrifugation and cryopreserved in liquid nitrogen vapor phase. Analytical flow cytometry was used to check the purity and quantity of each magnetically sorted T cell population. Genomic DNA was isolated from each sorted fraction and quantified by UV absorbance on a Nanodrop 2000c.

The sequence was collected from a man aged 18 to 35 in good health. Some clones in this sample may be carry-over from other donors' samples. The chain links TRBV18 with TRBJ2-6; 8 central nucleotides agree with TRBD1. What was sequenced was naive CD4+ T cells from PBMCs. The cell subset or site label, read with the paper, signifies: CD45RA+ positively selected. Here the CDR3 is given as CASSPLGQGPSGANVLTF. The sequenced DNA is TGTGCCAGCTCACCACTCGGACAGGGACCCTCTGGGGCCAACGTCCTGACTTTC.